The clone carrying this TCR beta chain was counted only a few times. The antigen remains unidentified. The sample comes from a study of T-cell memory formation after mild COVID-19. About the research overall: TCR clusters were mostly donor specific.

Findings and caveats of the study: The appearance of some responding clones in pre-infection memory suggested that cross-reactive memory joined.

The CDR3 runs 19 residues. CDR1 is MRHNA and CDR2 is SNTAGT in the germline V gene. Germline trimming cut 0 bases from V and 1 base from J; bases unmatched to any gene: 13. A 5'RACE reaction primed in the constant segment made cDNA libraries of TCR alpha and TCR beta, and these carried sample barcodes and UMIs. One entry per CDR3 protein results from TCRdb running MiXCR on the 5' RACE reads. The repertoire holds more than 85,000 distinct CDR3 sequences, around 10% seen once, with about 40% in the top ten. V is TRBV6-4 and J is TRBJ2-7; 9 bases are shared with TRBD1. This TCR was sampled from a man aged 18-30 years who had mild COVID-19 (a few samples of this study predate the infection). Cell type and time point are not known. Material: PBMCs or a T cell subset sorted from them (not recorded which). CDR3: CASSDSPRFDRGTSYEQYV. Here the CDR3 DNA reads TGTGCCAGCAGTGACTCCCCACGGTTTGACAGGGGGACGTCCTACGAGCAGTACGTC.